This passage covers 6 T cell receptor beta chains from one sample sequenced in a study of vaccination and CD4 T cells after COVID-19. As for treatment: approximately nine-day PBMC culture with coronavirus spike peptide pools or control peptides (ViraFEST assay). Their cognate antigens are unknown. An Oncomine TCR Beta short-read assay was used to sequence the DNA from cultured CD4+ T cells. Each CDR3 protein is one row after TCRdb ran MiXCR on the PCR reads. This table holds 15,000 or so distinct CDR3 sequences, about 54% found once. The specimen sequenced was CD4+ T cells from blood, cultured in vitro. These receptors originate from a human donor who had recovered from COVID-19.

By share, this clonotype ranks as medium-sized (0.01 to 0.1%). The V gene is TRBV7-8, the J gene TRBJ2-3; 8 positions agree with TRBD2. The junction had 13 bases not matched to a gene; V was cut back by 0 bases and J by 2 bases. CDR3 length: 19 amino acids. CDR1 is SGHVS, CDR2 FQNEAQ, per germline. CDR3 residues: CASSLARFGTRKFTDTQYF. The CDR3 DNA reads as TGTGCCAGCAGCTTAGCCCGCTTCGGGACTAGAAAATTCACAGATACGCAGTATTTT.

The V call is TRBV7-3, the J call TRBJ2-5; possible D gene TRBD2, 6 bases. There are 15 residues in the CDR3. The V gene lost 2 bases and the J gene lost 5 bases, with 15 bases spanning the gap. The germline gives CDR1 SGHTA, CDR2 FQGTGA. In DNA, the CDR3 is TGTGCCAGCAGCTTAGCGGGGTCGGCTAGGGAGACCCAGTACTTC. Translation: CASSLAGSARETQYF.

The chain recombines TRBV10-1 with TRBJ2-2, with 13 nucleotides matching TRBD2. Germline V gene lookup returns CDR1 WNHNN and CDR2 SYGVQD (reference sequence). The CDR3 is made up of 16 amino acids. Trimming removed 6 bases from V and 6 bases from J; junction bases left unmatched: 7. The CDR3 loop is CASRPGLAGASGELFF. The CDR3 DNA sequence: TGCGCCAGCAGACCTGGACTAGCGGGGGCATCCGGGGAGCTGTTTTTT.

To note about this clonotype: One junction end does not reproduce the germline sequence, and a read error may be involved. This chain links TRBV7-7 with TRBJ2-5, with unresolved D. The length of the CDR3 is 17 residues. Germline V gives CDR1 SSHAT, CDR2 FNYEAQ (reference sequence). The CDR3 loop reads CASSSRSETAAPGTQYF. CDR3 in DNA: TGTGCTAGCAGTTCACGATCCGAGACCGCGGCCCCGGGGACCCAGTACTTC. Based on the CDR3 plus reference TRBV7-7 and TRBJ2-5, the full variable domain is GAGVSQSPRYKVTKRGQDVTLRCDPISSHATLYWYQQALGQGPEFLTYFNYEAQPDKSGLPSDRFSAERPEGSISTLTIQRTEQRDSAMYRCASSSRSETAAPGTQYFGPGTRLLVL.

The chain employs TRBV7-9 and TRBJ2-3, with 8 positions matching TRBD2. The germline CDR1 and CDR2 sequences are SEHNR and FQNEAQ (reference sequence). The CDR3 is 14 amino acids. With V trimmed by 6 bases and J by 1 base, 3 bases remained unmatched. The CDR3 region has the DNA TGTGCCAGCAGTACAGCGGGAGGCACAGATACGCAGTATTTT. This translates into CASSTAGGTDTQYF.

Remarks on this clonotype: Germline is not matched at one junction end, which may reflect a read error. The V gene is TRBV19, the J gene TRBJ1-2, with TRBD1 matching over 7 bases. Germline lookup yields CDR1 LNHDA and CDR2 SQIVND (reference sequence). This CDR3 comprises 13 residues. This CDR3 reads CARLRQGNHGYTF. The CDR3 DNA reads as TGCGCCAGATTGAGACAGGGCAACCATGGCTACACCTTC.